Presented here are 10 T cell receptor beta chains from one specimen sequenced in a study of radiotherapy plus CTLA-4 blockade in lung cancer. Repertoires were generated with immunoSEQ multiplex PCR, while TCRdb's copy carries only in-frame clones and drops some. The profile covers 25,000 to 35,000 clones, with over 75% appearing a single time and roughly 25% taken by the ten largest. The sample was peripheral blood, taken from a patient treated with radiotherapy plus ipilimumab. These receptors all stem from a human donor with non-small cell lung cancer that progressed on radiotherapy plus ipilimumab.

This clone appeared once. The V gene is TRBV5-1, the J gene TRBJ2-3; tentatively, D is TRBD1 (6 bases). Looked up from germline, CDR1 is SGHRS and CDR2 is YFSETQ. The CDR3 spans 15 residues. V lost 5 bases and J lost 1, with 14 bases in between. CDR3 DNA: TGCGCCAGCAGTTCAGGGGAGTTGGGCACAGATACGCAGTATTTT. It is translated as CASSSGELGTDTQYF.

V usage is TRBV25-1 and J usage is TRBJ2-7; 7 bases map to TRBD1. This CDR3 is 16 amino acids long. From germline, CDR1 is MGHDK and CDR2 SYGVNS. J gave up 3 bases and V 4 bases, and 12 bases lay outside the gene matches. The CDR3: CASSGTADRVIYEQYF. The CDR3 coding sequence is TGTGCCAGCAGTGGAACGGCAGACAGGGTAATCTACGAGCAGTACTTC.

This clone was detected only a few times. V usage is TRBV6-6 and J usage is TRBJ1-1; 7 nucleotides line up with TRBD1. The CDR3 sequence is 15 residues long. The V gene end was trimmed by 7 bases and the J gene end by 1 base; junction bases not matched to a gene: 9. Germline V gene sequence: CDR1 MNHNY, CDR2 SVGAGI (reference sequence). The CDR3 is CASTNRDRENTEAFF. The CDR3 DNA reads as TGTGCCAGCACCAACCGCGACAGGGAGAACACTGAAGCTTTCTTT.

The rearrangement joins TRBV20-1 to TRBJ1-2; 8 bases match TRBD1. CDR1 is DFQATT, CDR2 SNEGSKA, per germline (reference sequence). The CDR3 is made up of 11 amino acids. J lost 4 bases, V lost 7 bases, and 2 bases had no gene match. The CDR3 region is CSGDRIYGYTF. The CDR3 nucleotides are TGCAGTGGGGACAGGATCTATGGCTACACCTTC.

Written as DNA, the CDR3 is TGTGCCAGCAGTGAACATCTGGGGGACAGGGGTGGCGGCTACACCTTC. Amino acid sequence: CASSEHLGDRGGGYTF. This chain uses TRBV6-1 with TRBJ1-2, with TRBD1 identical over 10 bases. The CDR3 has 16 amino acids. V lost 2 bases, J lost 8 bases, and 11 bases stayed unmatched. CDR1 is MNHNS, CDR2 SASEGT, per germline.

This clone was recorded only once. The chain combines TRBV27 with TRBJ1-4; D perhaps matches TRBD1 (5 bases). Germline-derived CDR1 and CDR2 are MNHEY and SMNVEV (reference sequence). V was cut by 9 bases and J by 7 bases, with 21 bases left in between. The CDR3 is 15 residues long. The CDR3, as DNA: TGTGCCAGTTCCCAGAGGATTGGGGGGGGTGAAAAACTGTTTTTT. Amino acid sequence: CASSQRIGGGEKLFF.

The chain joins TRBV13 to TRBJ2-3, with 7 bases lining up with TRBD2. V shed 2 bases and J 2 bases; nucleotides not matched to a gene: 7. The length of the CDR3 is 16 residues. From germline, CDR1 is PRHDT and CDR2 FYEKMQ (reference sequence). As DNA, the CDR3 is TGTGCCAGCAGCTTACGGGCGGGGGACCTCACAGATACGCAGTATTTT. This codes for CASSLRAGDLTDTQYF.

This clone showed up just a few times. The J gene is TRBJ1-1, the V gene TRBV5-1; D is undetermined. Germline lookup yields CDR1 SGHRS and CDR2 YFSETQ. This CDR3 region has 13 residues. V was clipped by 1 base and J by 5 bases, with 9 bases between them. CDR3 protein: CASSLIAGTEAFF. The DNA of the CDR3 is TGCGCCAGCAGCTTGATCGCCGGGACTGAAGCTTTCTTT.

The chain joins TRBV9 to TRBJ2-3; D gene ambiguous. The CDR3 totals 15 residues. Looked up from germline, CDR1 is SGDLS and CDR2 is YYNGEE. V was pared by 0 bases and J by 0 bases, with 8 bases between. Written as DNA, the CDR3 is TGTGCCAGCAGCGTAGAGGAGTGGAGCACAGATACGCAGTATTTT. It yields the protein CASSVEEWSTDTQYF.

The rearrangement joins TRBV2 to TRBJ2-5; D is unclear. The end of the DNA is better explained by TRBJ2-7, so the J call may be wrong. Germline values: CDR1 SNHLY, CDR2 FYNNEI. This CDR3 is built from 11 residues. This chain's CDR3 is CASSATYEQYF. The CDR3 DNA reads as TGTGCCAGCAGTGCCACCTACGAGCAGTACTTC.